These 12 T cell receptor beta chains were sequenced from one sample in a study of spatial heterogeneity in lung cancer. TCRdb independently ran MiXCR on the 5' RACE reads; one entry per CDR3 protein. The sample includes roughly 120,000 distinct CDR3 sequences, 12% of them seen just once. Time point defined: blood at routine non-recurrence follow-up after resection. Frozen PBMC, nontumor lung or tumor provided whole RNA, which was sequenced unsorted. The sample was PBMCs, taken at follow-up. These receptors came from a male donor with early-stage non-small cell lung cancer.

This clonotype was observed a handful of times. The chain employs TRBV18 and TRBJ2-3, with TRBD1 identical over 9 bases. Germline V gene lookup returns CDR1 KGHSH and CDR2 LQKENI. The J segment lost 12 bases and the V segment lost 1 base, leaving 8 bases of the junction unmatched. The CDR3 length is 14 residues. The CDR3 region is CASSPLGVGQGQYF. The CDR3, as DNA: TGTGCCAGCTCACCACTCGGAGTGGGACAGGGACAGTATTTT.

This clonotype was picked up a small number of times. This chain connects TRBV28 to TRBJ1-6; 7 bases align to TRBD1. Unmatched junction bases numbered 15, after V lost 8 bases and J lost 14 bases. There are 14 residues in the CDR3. Germline CDR1 reads MDHEN; CDR2 reads SYDVKM. CDR3 bases: TGTGCCAGCTGTCCCCCCGCCCCCAGGGGGACCCTCCACTTT. Its protein product is CASCPPAPRGTLHF.

The table lists this clonotype with a few counts. CDR3 protein: CASSYSGTGERWQYF. DNA for the CDR3: TGTGCCAGCAGTTACTCCGGGACAGGGGAGAGATGGCAGTACTTC. The rearrangement uses TRBV6-2 or TRBV6-3 and TRBJ2-7, with 10 bases that match TRBD1. The CDR3 totals 15 residues. Losses at the gene ends were 0 bases for V and 9 bases for J; bases not matched to a gene: 8. CDR1 is MNHEY, CDR2 SVGEGT, per germline.

The rearrangement links TRBV28 to TRBJ1-2, with 9 bases identical to TRBD1. The CDR3 sequence is 14 residues long. CDR1 and CDR2 (germline): MDHEN, SYDVKM. V was clipped by 2 bases and J by 5 bases; unmatched bases: 3. The CDR3 loop reads CASSLGTGRYGYTF. CDR3 nucleotides: TGTGCCAGCAGTTTAGGGACAGGGAGGTATGGCTACACCTTC.

This clonotype has a count of ten or more. This chain uses TRBV27 with TRBJ1-1; D is ambiguous. CDR1 and CDR2 from the germline V gene are MNHEY and SMNVEV (reference sequence). Trimming pared 3 bases from V and 3 bases from J, leaving 8 bases between. The CDR3 spans 13 residues. CDR3 in DNA: TGTGCCAGCAGTTTCCTCCCGGACACTGAAGCTTTCTTT. Its translation: CASSFLPDTEAFF.

The CDR3 nucleotides are TGTGCAAGTCGCTTAGCGGGCCACGGGAACACCGGGGAGCTGTTTTTT. This encodes CASRLAGHGNTGELFF. V is TRBV12-2 and J is TRBJ2-2. TRBV12-2 is a pseudogene locus. The CDR3 sequence is 16 residues long.

This clonotype was seen repeatedly, ten times or more. This chain connects TRBV28 to TRBJ1-5; maybe TRBD1 (5 bases). Per germline, CDR1 MDHEN and CDR2 SYDVKM. This CDR3 has 14 amino acids. V was shortened by 5 bases and J by 9 bases, with 17 bases between the two germline ends. The CDR3, as DNA: TGTGCCAGCAGTGGGGGAGGGGACCCGGGGCCCCAGCATTTT. The encoded protein is CASSGGGDPGPQHF.

The rearrangement uses TRBV19 and TRBJ2-5; 7 positions agree with TRBD1. The V gene's germline CDR1 is LNHDA and CDR2 SQIVND (reference sequence). With 5 bases clipped from V and 5 bases from J, the junction kept 8 bases outside the gene matches. The CDR3 has 14 residues. The CDR3, as DNA: TGTGCCAGTAGTTACCTAGGGGGCCGGGAGACCCAGTACTTC. Encoded protein: CASSYLGGRETQYF.

This clonotype has a handful of counts. The V gene is TRBV20-1, the J gene TRBJ1-5; 10 bases are a match to TRBD1. CDR3 length: 14 residues. Germline CDR1 DFQATT, CDR2 SNEGSKA (reference sequence). V lost 5 bases, J lost 4 bases, and 5 bases stayed unmatched. The CDR3 is CSASVDRGNQPQHF. The CDR3 DNA reads TGCAGTGCTTCCGTGGACAGGGGGAATCAGCCCCAGCATTTT.

This rearrangement joins TRBV28 to TRBJ1-2; D is unclear. V was clipped by 5 bases and J by 7 bases, with 11 bases between them. CDR3 length equals 12 residues. CDR1 is MDHEN, CDR2 SYDVKM, per germline. The CDR3 here is CASSELYSGYTF. DNA of the CDR3: TGTGCCAGCAGTGAACTGTATAGTGGCTACACCTTC.

The chain couples TRBV12-3 or TRBV12-4 to TRBJ1-1; D is undetermined. The CDR3 covers 12 residues. The V end lost 3 bases, the J end lost 5 bases, and 7 bases lay between the germline ends. The CDR3 region has the DNA TGTGCCAGCAGTTTCGAAAGGACTGAAGCTTTCTTT. Amino acid sequence: CASSFERTEAFF.

The table lists this clonotype with a few counts. The genes are TRBV5-6 and TRBJ2-1, with 14 bases fitting TRBD2. This CDR3 region has 16 residues. Per germline, CDR1 SGHDT and CDR2 YYEEEE. Trimming removed 2 bases from V and 12 bases from J; junction bases left unmatched: 10. The CDR3 coding sequence is TGTGCCAGCAGCTTCTCGGGACTAGCGGGGGTTATCGGGCAGTTCTTC. Translated, it gives CASSFSGLAGVIGQFF.